These T cell receptor beta chains were read from a single sample in a study of tumor-infiltrating lymphocytes in primary liver carcinoma. TCRdb ran MiXCR on the multiplex PCR reads and lists one entry per CDR3 protein. This sample carries roughly 120,000 distinct CDR3 sequences, 55% to 65% of them seen once, and the ten largest clones take roughly 8.8%. Source material: liver tumor tissue from sampling region 1. These receptors came from a woman in her sixties with primary liver carcinoma and hepatitis B virus infection. The CDR3 runs from the conserved cysteine through the conserved F or W. The order of the fields is V gene, D gene, clone size, J gene, CDR3 DNA, CDR3 protein. A D gene is named only where the DNA matches it firmly. Size values are once, few and many counts, or a class for expanded clones, and some rows have none.

TRBV7-8	TRBD1	.	TRBJ1-2	TGTGCCAGCAGCTTAGGTGACAGGGGGAGAGATGGCTACACCTTC	CASSLGDRGRDGYTF
TRBV11-2	.	.	TRBJ2-7	TGTGCCAGCAGCTCAGTTGGGATTGACTACGAGCAGTACTTC	CASSSVGIDYEQYF
TRBV4-1	.	.	TRBJ1-3	TGCGACAGCAGCCAAGTCCCTCGGGGGGGGCAGGGAAACACCATATACTTT	CDSSQVPRGGQGNTIYF
TRBV29-1	.	.	TRBJ2-1	TGTAGCGTTGGTGGGACCTCCCACAATGAGCAGTCCTTC	CSVGGTSHNEQSF
TRBV12-3/TRBV12-4	TRBD2	many	TRBJ2-1	TGTGCCAGCAGCTCACTGAGGCTAGCGGGAGGGGGTGAGCAGTTCTTC	CASSSLRLAGGGEQFF
TRBV10-1	.	few	TRBJ1-1	TGCACCAGTAGTGAGTCGTGGGGTAGTACTGAAGCTTTCTTT	CTSSESWGSTEAFF
TRBV11-1	TRBD1	.	TRBJ2-6	TGTGCCAGCAGCTTAAAGGACAGGTTCCCTGGGGCCAAGGTCCTGACTTTC	CASSLKDRFPGAKVLTF
TRBV11-2	.	.	TRBJ1-2	TGTGGCAGCAGCCCCGGACTTAACTATGGCTACACCTTC	CGSSPGLNYGYTF
TRBV29-1	TRBD2	.	TRBJ2-1	TGCAGCGGTGAGGGGACTAGCGGGAGGGCCGTTAGTGAGCAGCTCTTC	CSGEGTSGRAVSEQLF
TRBV29-1	TRBD2	.	TRBJ2-2	TGCAGCGTTGAGACTAGCGGTAATACCGGGGAGCTGTTTTTT	CSVETSGNTGELFF
TRBV10-3	.	many	TRBJ2-3	TGTGCCATCAGTGACCACCTCGGAGATACGCAGTATTTT	CAISDHLGDTQYF
TRBV11-2	.	.	TRBJ2-1	TGTGTCAGCGGCACAGGACTTCGGGAGTTCTTC	CVSGTGLREFF
TRBV24-1	TRBD2	many	TRBJ2-1	TGTGCCACCAGTGTTGGGACTAGCGGGACGCTTTACAATGAGCAGTTCTTC	CATSVGTSGTLYNEQFF
TRBV19	TRBD2	.	TRBJ2-1	TGTGCCAGTACTTTTAGCGGGAATGAGCAGTCCTTC	CASTFSGNEQSF
TRBV5-1	TRBD2	.	TRBJ2-1	TGCGCCAGCAGCACGGGACTAGCGGGAGTTTACAATGAGCAGTTCTTC	CASSTGLAGVYNEQFF
TRBV30	.	once	TRBJ2-5	TGTGCCTGGAGGGAAAGCAAGGACCCCCGCGGTGGGACCCAGTACTTC	CAWRESKDPRGGTQYF
TRBV7-9	.	.	TRBJ2-7	TGTGCCAGCAGCCGACTCGGGAAGCAGTACTTC	CASSRLGKQYF
TRBV11-3	TRBD1	.	TRBJ2-5	TGTGCCAGCAGCTTAGGAAAACAGGGGGCCCCTGGGACCAAGTACTTC	CASSLGKQGAPGTKYF
TRBV6-2/TRBV6-3	.	.	TRBJ2-1	TGTGCCAGCAGATCCGTGACTAGGAGGAATGAGCAGTTCTTC	CASRSVTRRNEQFF
TRBV6-6	.	few	TRBJ2-7	TGTGCCAGCGGTATGGGGGTATGGGAACAGTACTTC	CASGMGVWEQYF
TRBV19	.	few	TRBJ1-1	TGTGCCAGTTGGGGGCGGGGACGTGGCACTGAAGCTTTCTTT	CASWGRGRGTEAFF
TRBV11-2	TRBD2	.	TRBJ2-1	TGTGCCAGCATCGACGGGACTAGCGGGAGGTCCTACGATGAGCAGTTCTTC	CASIDGTSGRSYDEQFF
TRBV7-9	.	.	TRBJ1-1	TGTGCCAGCAGCCTCACCCGGGACACTGGAGCTTTCTTT	CASSLTRDTGAFF
TRBV5-4	.	.	TRBJ2-7	TGTGCCATCAGGGCGGGAAGGGTACCCTACGAGCAGTATTTC	CAIRAGRVPYEQYF
TRBV18	.	.	TRBJ1-1	TGTGCCAGCTCACCCGCCACAGGGACGGCGGGAGCTTTCTTT	CASSPATGTAGAFF
TRBV5-4	.	many	TRBJ1-2	TGTGCCAGCAGCTTGGTTAAAACACCAAACTATGGCTACACCTTC	CASSLVKTPNYGYTF
TRBV28	.	few	TRBJ1-5	TGTGCCAGCACGCGGCCGAATCAGCCCCAGCATTTT	CASTRPNQPQHF
TRBV30	.	.	TRBJ2-7	TGTGCCTGGAGTGTACCCGGTACAGGGCGGCAGTACTTC	CAWSVPGTGRQYF
TRBV11-1	.	.	TRBJ2-5	TGTGCCAGCTGCTTACAGTACCAAGAGACTCAGTACTTC	CASCLQYQETQYF
TRBV5-1	TRBD1	.	TRBJ1-2	TGCACCAGCAGCCCGGGACAGCTCTACTATGGCTACACCTTC	CTSSPGQLYYGYTF
TRBV19	.	.	TRBJ2-6	TGTGCCAGTAGGTTTTATGGGGCCGACGTCCTGACTTTC	CASRFYGADVLTF
TRBV6-6	.	few	TRBJ1-5	TGTGCCAGCCTCGCTGAACTAAATCAGCCCCAGCATTTT	CASLAELNQPQHF
TRBV14	.	.	TRBJ2-7	TGTGCCAGCAGCCAAGATAAGGTGGGGCGACGCGAGCATTACTTC	CASSQDKVGRREHYF
TRBV7-3	TRBD2	.	TRBJ2-7	TGTGCCAGCAACTTATTTAGCGGGAGGATGTACGAGCAGTACTTC	CASNLFSGRMYEQYF
TRBV11-3	.	once	TRBJ1-1	TGTGCCAGCAGCTTAGGGTTCGGCAGGGGAGGAACTGAAGCTTTCTTT	CASSLGFGRGGTEAFF
TRBV12-3/TRBV12-4	.	.	TRBJ2-7	TGTACCAGCAGGTTCAGCTCGTACGAGCAGTACTTC	CTSRFSSYEQYF
TRBV6-5	.	.	TRBJ2-7	TGTGCCAGCAGTCACAGGCTTACGGGTTCCTACGAGCAGTACTTC	CASSHRLTGSYEQYF
TRBV7-8	.	.	TRBJ1-2	TGTGCCACCAGCTTCGGGGCCTTCTATGGCTACACCTTC	CATSFGAFYGYTF
TRBV30	.	few	TRBJ2-1	TGTGCCCGGAGGAGGCCGGGACCCCCCACCAATGAGCAGTTCTTC	CARRRPGPPTNEQFF
TRBV29-1	TRBD2	.	TRBJ2-1	TGCAGCGTGCGGGTGGGAGGGGAGCAGTTCTTC	CSVRVGGEQFF
TRBV11-2	TRBD2	.	TRBJ2-7	TGTGCTAGCAGCTTAACTAGCGGGTATAAAAGCTCCTGCGAGCAGTACTTC	CASSLTSGYKSSCEQYF